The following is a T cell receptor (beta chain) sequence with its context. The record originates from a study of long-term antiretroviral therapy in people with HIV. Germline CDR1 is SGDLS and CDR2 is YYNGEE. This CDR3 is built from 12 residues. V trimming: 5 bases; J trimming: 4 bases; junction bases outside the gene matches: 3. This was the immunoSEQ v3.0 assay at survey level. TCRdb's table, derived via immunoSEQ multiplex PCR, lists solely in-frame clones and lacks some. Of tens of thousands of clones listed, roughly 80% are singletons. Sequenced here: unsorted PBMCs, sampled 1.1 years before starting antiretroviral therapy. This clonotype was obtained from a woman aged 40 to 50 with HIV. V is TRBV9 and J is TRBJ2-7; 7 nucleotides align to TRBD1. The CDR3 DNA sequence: TGTGCCAGCAGTGGGACAGATTACGAGCAGTACTTC. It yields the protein CASSGTDYEQYF.